Shown below are 30 T cell receptor beta chains from a single sample sequenced in a study of T cell repertoires in cytomegalovirus infection. TCRdb processed the reads anew with MiXCR; each CDR3 protein has one entry. The sample holds about 240,000 distinct CDR3 sequences, around 12% seen once. The sample taken for sequencing was PBMCs. These TCRs come from a human donor in good health (CMV status not recorded). Some clones in this sample may be carry-over from other donors' samples.

The sample holds many counts of this clonotype. The V gene is TRBV28, the J gene TRBJ2-3; 8 bases map to TRBD1. J was trimmed by 1 base and V by 2 bases; bases with no gene match: 11. The CDR3 is 18 amino acids. The germline gives CDR1 MDHEN, CDR2 SYDVKM. Here the CDR3 reads CASSLGRGQWDRTDTQYF. The CDR3, as DNA: TGTGCCAGCAGTTTAGGCAGGGGGCAGTGGGACCGCACAGATACGCAGTATTTT.

This clonotype was picked up many times. The chain combines TRBV7-2 with TRBJ2-5; 7 nucleotides align to TRBD2. CDR1 and CDR2 from the germline V gene are SGHTA and FQGNSA. The J segment lost 7 bases and the V segment lost 1 base, leaving 3 bases of the junction unmatched. There are 13 residues in the CDR3. The CDR3 nucleotides read TGTGCCAGCAGCTTAGGGGAGGGGAGGACCCAGTACTTC. It translates to CASSLGEGRTQYF.

The chain employs TRBV28 and TRBJ1-5; no clear D. The CDR3 runs to 14 residues. Germline V lookup: CDR1 MDHEN, CDR2 SYDVKM. The V end was cut by 3 bases, the J end by 4 bases, with 10 bases between. The CDR3 here is CASSLPQANQPQHF. CDR3 DNA sequence: TGTGCCAGCAGTTTGCCCCAGGCTAATCAGCCCCAGCATTTT.

The chain joins TRBV19 to TRBJ1-3; D is undetermined. The CDR3 consists of 14 residues. Germline V lookup: CDR1 LNHDA, CDR2 SQIVND (reference sequence). V shed 7 bases and J shed 0 bases, with 10 bases lying between them. CDR3 in DNA: TGTGCCAGTACCCAGCCCGGCTCTGGAAACACCATATATTTT. It specifies CASTQPGSGNTIYF.

This clonotype appeared many times. V usage is TRBV18 and J usage is TRBJ1-1; maybe TRBD1 (5 bases). In germline, CDR1 is KGHSH, CDR2 LQKENI. The length of the CDR3 is 15 residues. V lost 3 bases and J 0 bases, leaving 11 bases between the germline ends. CDR3 amino acids: CASSPGRQLNTEAFF. For the CDR3, the DNA is TGTGCCAGCTCACCGGGGAGACAGCTGAACACTGAAGCTTTCTTT. Complete variable domain (other parts from reference TRBV18 and TRBJ1-1): NAGVMQNPRHLVRRRGQEARLRCSPMKGHSHVYWYRQLPEEGLKFMVYLQKENIIDESGMPKERFSAEFPKEGPSILRIQQVVRGDSAAYFCASSPGRQLNTEAFFGQGTRLTVV.

This clonotype was observed at least ten times. The chain uses TRBV6-1 and TRBJ2-1; D possibly uses TRBD1 or TRBD2 (5 bases each). The CDR3 loop spans 14 amino acids. Germline CDR1 and CDR2: MNHNS and SASEGT. The germline V and J ends were trimmed by 5 bases and 2 bases, with 10 bases remaining between them. This CDR3 reads CASSTRGPYNEQFF. CDR3 nucleotides: TGTGCCAGCAGTACGAGGGGACCCTACAATGAGCAGTTCTTC.

As DNA, the CDR3 is TGCAGTGCTCGCGAAACCACAGGGGCAAGGGGCGAGCAGTACTTC. It encodes CSARETTGARGEQYF. This sequence joins TRBV20-1 and TRBJ2-7, with 7 bases matching TRBD1. Germline-derived CDR1 and CDR2 are DFQATT and SNEGSKA (reference sequence). J lost 6 bases, V lost 5 bases, and 16 bases had no gene match. The CDR3 sequence is 15 residues long.

J is TRBJ2-7 and V is TRBV3-1; tentatively, D is TRBD1 (6 bases). This CDR3 is built from 14 residues. CDR1 and CDR2 from the germline V gene are LGHDT and YNNKEL (reference sequence). V lost 1 base, J lost 9 bases, and 16 bases lay in between. The CDR3 spells CASSQAQGMGAQYF. CDR3 nucleotide sequence: TGTGCCAGCAGCCAAGCACAGGGAATGGGGGCGCAGTACTTC.

This clonotype has a count of ten or more. The V call is TRBV7-8, the J call TRBJ2-3; no reliable D call. This CDR3 contains 12 residues. The V gene lost 3 bases and the J gene lost 2 bases, with 3 bases spanning the gap. From germline, CDR1 is SGHVS and CDR2 FQNEAQ. DNA of the CDR3: TGTGCCAGCAGCTTCGACACAGATACGCAGTATTTT. It translates to CASSFDTDTQYF. Looking up the rest from reference TRBV7-8 and TRBJ2-3 gives the full variable domain: GAGVSQSPRYKVAKRGQDVALRCDPISGHVSLFWYQQALGQGPEFLTYFQNEAQLDKSGLPSDRFFAERPEGSVSTLKIQRTQQEDSAVYLCASSFDTDTQYFGPGTRLTVL.

This clonotype was counted only a few times. The chain recombines TRBV7-2 with TRBJ2-7; no firm D call. CDR3 size: 13 residues. The ends were cut back, 7 bases at V and 6 bases at J, with 16 bases in the middle. Germline lookup yields CDR1 SGHTA and CDR2 FQGNSA. This CDR3 reads CASTTRNWSEQYF. CDR3 nucleotide sequence: TGTGCCAGCACCACCAGGAACTGGAGCGAGCAGTACTTC.

This clonotype was observed once. A much larger clone lies one base from this, so it may be a read error. The chain combines TRBV7-2 with TRBJ2-7, with D possibly matching TRBD2 (5 bases). Trimming shortened V by 1 base and J by 6 bases, and 16 bases separated the two germline ends. Germline V CDR1 and CDR2: SGHTA, FQGNSA. The CDR3 is 15 amino acids. The CDR3 region is CASSLEGTNGIEQYF. Here the CDR3 DNA reads TGTGCCAGCAGCTTAGAGGGAACTAACGGGATCGAGCAGTACTTC.

V and J are TRBV4-1 and TRBJ2-7, with 14 bases identical to TRBD2. J lost 3 bases, V lost 0 bases, and 13 bases had no gene match. The CDR3 runs to 20 residues. CDR1 and CDR2 from the germline V gene are MGHRA and YSYEKL. The CDR3 DNA is TGCGCCAGCAGCCAAGACTTCGGGACTAGCGGGAGCCGATCCCTCTACGAGCAGTACTTC. It codes for CASSQDFGTSGSRSLYEQYF.

Concerning this clonotype: A much more abundant neighbour one base away suggests this may be a read error. The chain recombines TRBV28 with TRBJ2-1, with a possible D match to TRBD1 (6 bases). The CDR3 contains 13 residues. Looked up from germline, CDR1 is MDHEN and CDR2 is SYDVKM. CDR3 protein: CASRLGGNNEQLF. CDR3 in DNA: TGTGCCAGCAGGTTAGGGGGAAACAATGAGCAGCTCTTC. The full variable domain, with the rest looked up from reference TRBV28 and TRBJ2-1, is DVKVTQSSRYLVKRTGEKVFLECVQDMDHENMFWYRQDPGLGLRLIYFSYDVKMKEKGDIPEGYSVSREKKERFSLILESASTNQTSMYLCASRLGGNNEQLFGPGTRLTVL.

The rearrangement links TRBV6-2 or TRBV6-3 to TRBJ2-1; 10 positions agree with TRBD2. CDR1 and CDR2 from the germline V gene are MNHEY and SVGEGT. The V and J ends lost 7 bases and 7 bases, in that order; junction bases with no gene match: 10. This CDR3 contains 15 residues. Here the CDR3 reads CASTPRIAGGNEQFF. The CDR3 coding sequence is TGTGCCAGCACCCCGAGGATAGCGGGAGGTAATGAGCAGTTCTTC.

This clonotype has a handful of counts. The chain uses TRBV4-3 and TRBJ1-4; 11 bases are shared with TRBD1. The ends lost 0 bases at V and 1 base at J; junction bases unmatched: 4. This CDR3 is 18 amino acids long. Germline CDR1 reads LGHNA; CDR2 reads YSLEER. This CDR3 is CASSQDWTGGITNEKLFF. The CDR3 DNA reads TGCGCCAGCAGCCAAGATTGGACAGGGGGCATAACTAATGAAAAACTGTTTTTT.

This clonotype was observed a few times. The rearrangement joins TRBV6-2 or TRBV6-3 to TRBJ1-5; D uncertain. CDR1 is MNHEY and CDR2 is SVGEGT in the germline V gene. The CDR3 has 14 amino acids. V gave up 6 bases and J gave up 2 bases, with 11 bases separating them. The CDR3 spells CASRGSGGNQPQHF. CDR3 DNA: TGTGCCAGCAGGGGGTCGGGAGGCAATCAGCCCCAGCATTTT.

This clonotype occurred many times. V usage is TRBV11-2 and J usage is TRBJ2-7; D remains unclear. The germline V gene encodes CDR1 SGHAT and CDR2 FQNNGV. Deletions cut 5 bases from V and 6 bases from J, with 17 bases between. The CDR3 is 14 residues long. This chain's CDR3 is CASSPSGDRREQYF. The DNA of the CDR3 is TGTGCCAGCAGCCCCTCGGGCGACCGACGCGAGCAGTACTTC.

This clonotype has a count of ten or more. The J gene is TRBJ1-5, the V gene TRBV19; D is uncertain. V shed 2 bases and J shed 6 bases, with 11 bases lying between them. The CDR3 has 14 amino acids. Per the germline V gene, CDR1 is LNHDA and CDR2 is SQIVND (reference sequence). The CDR3: CASSIREDVQPQHF. As DNA, the CDR3 is TGTGCCAGTAGTATACGGGAAGACGTTCAGCCCCAGCATTTT. The whole variable domain, filled in from reference TRBV19 and TRBJ1-5, reads DGGITQSPKYLFRKEGQNVTLSCEQNLNHDAMYWYRQDPGQGLRLIYYSQIVNDFQKGDIAEGYSVSREKKESFPLTVTSAQKNPTAFYLCASSIREDVQPQHFGDGTRLSIL.

This rearrangement joins TRBV4-1 to TRBJ2-7; D ambiguous. Germline-derived CDR1 and CDR2 are MGHRA and YSYEKL. The CDR3 is 16 residues long. V was shortened by 4 bases and J by 2 bases, with 18 bases between the two germline ends. The CDR3 DNA follows: TGCGCCAGCAGCCCACGTGTTCGGCAGGAGCCCTACGAGCAGTACTTC. Its translation is CASSPRVRQEPYEQYF.

The gene calls are TRBV29-1 and TRBJ2-7; a possible D gene is TRBD1 (6 bases). The ends were cut back, 2 bases at V and 9 bases at J, with 14 bases in the middle. CDR1 and CDR2 (germline): SQVTM, ANQGSEA. The CDR3 length is 12 residues. The CDR3 protein is CSVETGKGGQYF. The CDR3 DNA reads as TGCAGCGTTGAAACGGGGAAAGGGGGGCAGTACTTC.

This clonotype was observed a few times. This chain uses TRBV6-2 or TRBV6-3 with TRBJ2-7; 10 bases are a match to TRBD2. The CDR3 is 18 amino acids. Per germline, CDR1 MNHEY and CDR2 SVGEGT. J lost 3 bases, V lost 2 bases, and 13 bases had no gene match. The CDR3, as DNA: TGTGCCAGCAGTTACAAAGGCCCCCTAGCGGGGGATCGCTACGAGCAGTACTTC. Its translation: CASSYKGPLAGDRYEQYF.

The rearrangement uses TRBV5-1 and TRBJ2-3; D unresolved. CDR1 and CDR2 from the germline V gene are SGHRS and YFSETQ. The CDR3 loop spans 15 amino acids. The V gene lost 2 bases and the J gene lost 5 bases, with 15 bases spanning the gap. This chain's CDR3 is CASSFGDPGRDTQYF. For the CDR3, the DNA is TGCGCCAGCAGCTTCGGAGACCCGGGCCGAGATACGCAGTATTTT.

This clonotype occurred a few times. The chain employs TRBV30 and TRBJ1-2; the D is unclear. There are 13 residues in the CDR3. Trimming cost V 1 base and J 2 bases, with 8 bases left between them. Germline V gene data show CDR1 as GTSNPN and CDR2 as SVGIG (reference sequence). CDR3 nucleotides: TGTGCCTGGAGTGACGTATCAAACTATGGCTACACCTTC. Its protein is CAWSDVSNYGYTF. Based on the CDR3 plus reference TRBV30 and TRBJ1-2, the full variable domain is SQTIHQWPATLVQPVGSPLSLECTVEGTSNPNLYWYRQAAGRGLQLLFYSVGIGQISSEVPQNLSASRPQDRQFILSSKKLLLSDSGFYLCAWSDVSNYGYTFGSGTRLTVV.

This clonotype turned up a few times. The chain recombines TRBV7-2 with TRBJ2-3; the D is unclear. V was clipped by 5 bases and J by 4 bases, with 16 bases between them. This CDR3 has 15 residues. Germline V gives CDR1 SGHTA, CDR2 FQGNSA. In nucleotides, the CDR3 is TGTGCCAGCAGCCCGACACGGCAGGTCTCAGATACGCAGTATTTT. Amino acid sequence: CASSPTRQVSDTQYF.

This clonotype has only one observation. The chain carries TRBV20-1 and TRBJ2-5; TRBD2 matches at 8 bases. The CDR3 length is 14 residues. Germline trimming cut 0 bases from V and 4 bases from J; bases unmatched to any gene: 4. The germline V gene encodes CDR1 DFQATT and CDR2 SNEGSKA (reference sequence). The CDR3: CSARDRLAGETQYF. The CDR3 DNA follows: TGCAGTGCTAGAGATCGGCTAGCGGGAGAGACCCAGTACTTC.

This clonotype was detected ten times or more. V gene TRBV19 combines with J gene TRBJ2-5; D is possibly TRBD2 (5 bases). V dropped 2 bases and J dropped 6 bases, with 10 bases sitting between them. The CDR3 extends over 13 amino acids. Germline V CDR1 and CDR2: LNHDA, SQIVND (reference sequence). This chain's CDR3 is CASSIQLAKTQYF. The DNA of the CDR3 is TGTGCCAGTAGTATACAGCTAGCAAAGACCCAGTACTTC.

This clonotype was seen at least ten times. The chain couples TRBV7-4 to TRBJ1-1, with TRBD1 matching 11 bases. The CDR3 covers 17 residues. Germline V gene lookup returns CDR1 SGHVT and CDR2 SQSDAQ. V gave up 5 bases and J gave up 4 bases; unmatched junction bases: 12. As DNA, the CDR3 is TGTGCCAGCAGCGACAAGGGACAGGGGGTCGCAGGCACTGAAGCTTTCTTT. Encoded protein: CASSDKGQGVAGTEAFF.

This clonotype was seen many times. The gene calls are TRBV7-2 and TRBJ2-3; unclear D gene. CDR3 size: 15 residues. Germline values: CDR1 SGHTA, CDR2 FQGNSA. V was clipped by 5 bases and J by 0 bases, with 12 bases between them. The CDR3 here is CASSPRGDSTDTQYF. CDR3 coding DNA: TGTGCCAGCAGCCCGAGAGGAGATAGCACAGATACGCAGTATTTT.

V is TRBV20-1 and J is TRBJ2-2; 7 nucleotides align to TRBD2. Germline loops: CDR1 DFQATT, CDR2 SNEGSKA (reference sequence). J gave up 7 bases and V 4 bases, and 9 bases lay outside the gene matches. CDR3 length equals 14 residues. CDR3 protein: CSANEAGFGGELFF. DNA for the CDR3: TGCAGTGCTAACGAAGCGGGATTTGGCGGGGAGCTGTTTTTT.

The table lists this clonotype with a few counts. The chain is built from TRBV4-2 and TRBJ2-2, with 8 nucleotides matching TRBD2. Germline V CDR1 and CDR2: LGHNA, YNFKEQ. The CDR3 loop spans 15 amino acids. Trimming cost V 4 bases and J 4 bases; bases outside gene matches: 5. The chain's CDR3 is CASSPLSGGTGELFF. CDR3 in DNA: TGTGCCAGCAGCCCCTTGAGCGGGGGCACCGGGGAGCTGTTTTTT.